This TCR beta chain was observed in a study of CD8+ T cells in alopecia areata. As to this clone: What it binds is not known. This sample also contains other DNA sequences that code for the same CDR3.

General study points: Scalp sequencing also captures normal skin's resident alphabeta T cells. Clonality in lesional scalp, especially alopecia totalis/universalis, exceeded that of normal scalp.

RNA extraction was followed by reverse transcription into cDNA, which acted as the sequencing template. Assay: immunoSEQ multiplex PCR; the TCRdb copy retains only in-frame clones and omits some. The data show approximately 30,000 clones, about two thirds seen once. Collected material from alopecia areata patients comprised lesional scalp punch biopsies and peripheral blood. The origin of this receptor is a human donor with alopecia areata. The source material was NKG2D-high CD8+ T cells sorted from blood.

The CDR3 spells CASSLEGVYEQFF. DNA of the CDR3: TGTGCCAGCAGCTTAGAGGGGGTGTATGAGCAGTTCTTC. The chain couples TRBV7-9 to TRBJ2-1; tentative D call: TRBD1 (6 bases). The V gene lost 1 base and the J gene lost 8 bases, with 9 bases spanning the gap. This CDR3 is built from 13 residues. Germline CDR1 reads SEHNR; CDR2 reads FQNEAQ (reference sequence).